Below, 3 T cell receptor beta chains from the same sample are listed, as sequenced in a study of long-term antiretroviral therapy in people with HIV. Survey-level immunoSEQ v3.0 assays were run. The table came from immunoSEQ multiplex PCR; TCRdb's copy has only in-frame clones and leaves some out. The sample has approximately 32,000 clones; roughly 85% are singletons. The sequences come from unsorted PBMCs, collected 0.4 years before starting antiretroviral therapy. The receptor source for this set is a man aged 18 to 29 with HIV.

The chain combines TRBV6-5 with TRBJ1-1, with 7 bases aligning to TRBD1. This CDR3 is built from 14 residues. Germline V lookup: CDR1 MNHEY, CDR2 SVGAGI. After removal of 6 bases from V and 0 bases from J, the junction contained 4 bases not matched to a gene. The CDR3 sequence is CASSTGVMNTEAFF. In nucleotides, the CDR3 is TGTGCCAGCAGCACAGGGGTCATGAACACTGAAGCTTTCTTT.

The table lists this clone with a few counts. The rearrangement uses TRBV29-1 and TRBJ1-1; 7 nucleotides match TRBD1. Germline assignment: CDR1 SQVTM and CDR2 ANQGSEA. The trim removed 6 bases at V and 4 bases at J, leaving 8 bases unmatched. This CDR3 comprises 13 residues. This chain's CDR3 is CSVTRQGRTEAFF. CDR3 DNA: TGCAGCGTCACACGACAGGGACGCACTGAAGCTTTCTTT.

V and J are TRBV7-2 and TRBJ2-7; 9 nucleotides match TRBD2. V dropped 2 bases and J dropped 3; count of bases not matched to a gene: 5. This CDR3 is built from 15 residues. Germline CDR1 SGHTA, CDR2 FQGNSA. The CDR3 is CASSLSMTSGYEQYF. CDR3 DNA sequence: TGTGCCAGCAGCTTAAGTATGACTAGCGGCTACGAGCAGTACTTC.